Included here is one T cell receptor beta chain sequence, with context. Its specificity is unknown. The CDR3 totals 16 residues. The germline gives CDR1 DFQATT, CDR2 SNEGSKA (reference sequence). J was trimmed by 4 bases and V by 3 bases; bases with no gene match: 10. These data are taken from a study of T-cell memory formation after mild COVID-19. Study-level results: CD4+ clones that contracted lay mainly in CM and EM; CD8+ ones lay in EMRA.

One entry per CDR3 protein results from TCRdb running MiXCR on the 5' RACE reads. The sample has about 250,000 distinct CDR3 sequences, less than 20% seen once; the top ten hold 2.1%. Input material: PBMCs or a T cell subset sorted from them (not recorded which). The chain employs TRBV20-1 and TRBJ2-3; 10 bases map to TRBD2. The source is an adult woman who had mild COVID-19 (a few samples of this study predate the infection). Cell type and time point are not known. CDR3 bases: TGCAGTGCTAGTGGGCTAGCGGGAGTTTGGGCAGATACGCAGTATTTT. This translates into CSASGLAGVWADTQYF.